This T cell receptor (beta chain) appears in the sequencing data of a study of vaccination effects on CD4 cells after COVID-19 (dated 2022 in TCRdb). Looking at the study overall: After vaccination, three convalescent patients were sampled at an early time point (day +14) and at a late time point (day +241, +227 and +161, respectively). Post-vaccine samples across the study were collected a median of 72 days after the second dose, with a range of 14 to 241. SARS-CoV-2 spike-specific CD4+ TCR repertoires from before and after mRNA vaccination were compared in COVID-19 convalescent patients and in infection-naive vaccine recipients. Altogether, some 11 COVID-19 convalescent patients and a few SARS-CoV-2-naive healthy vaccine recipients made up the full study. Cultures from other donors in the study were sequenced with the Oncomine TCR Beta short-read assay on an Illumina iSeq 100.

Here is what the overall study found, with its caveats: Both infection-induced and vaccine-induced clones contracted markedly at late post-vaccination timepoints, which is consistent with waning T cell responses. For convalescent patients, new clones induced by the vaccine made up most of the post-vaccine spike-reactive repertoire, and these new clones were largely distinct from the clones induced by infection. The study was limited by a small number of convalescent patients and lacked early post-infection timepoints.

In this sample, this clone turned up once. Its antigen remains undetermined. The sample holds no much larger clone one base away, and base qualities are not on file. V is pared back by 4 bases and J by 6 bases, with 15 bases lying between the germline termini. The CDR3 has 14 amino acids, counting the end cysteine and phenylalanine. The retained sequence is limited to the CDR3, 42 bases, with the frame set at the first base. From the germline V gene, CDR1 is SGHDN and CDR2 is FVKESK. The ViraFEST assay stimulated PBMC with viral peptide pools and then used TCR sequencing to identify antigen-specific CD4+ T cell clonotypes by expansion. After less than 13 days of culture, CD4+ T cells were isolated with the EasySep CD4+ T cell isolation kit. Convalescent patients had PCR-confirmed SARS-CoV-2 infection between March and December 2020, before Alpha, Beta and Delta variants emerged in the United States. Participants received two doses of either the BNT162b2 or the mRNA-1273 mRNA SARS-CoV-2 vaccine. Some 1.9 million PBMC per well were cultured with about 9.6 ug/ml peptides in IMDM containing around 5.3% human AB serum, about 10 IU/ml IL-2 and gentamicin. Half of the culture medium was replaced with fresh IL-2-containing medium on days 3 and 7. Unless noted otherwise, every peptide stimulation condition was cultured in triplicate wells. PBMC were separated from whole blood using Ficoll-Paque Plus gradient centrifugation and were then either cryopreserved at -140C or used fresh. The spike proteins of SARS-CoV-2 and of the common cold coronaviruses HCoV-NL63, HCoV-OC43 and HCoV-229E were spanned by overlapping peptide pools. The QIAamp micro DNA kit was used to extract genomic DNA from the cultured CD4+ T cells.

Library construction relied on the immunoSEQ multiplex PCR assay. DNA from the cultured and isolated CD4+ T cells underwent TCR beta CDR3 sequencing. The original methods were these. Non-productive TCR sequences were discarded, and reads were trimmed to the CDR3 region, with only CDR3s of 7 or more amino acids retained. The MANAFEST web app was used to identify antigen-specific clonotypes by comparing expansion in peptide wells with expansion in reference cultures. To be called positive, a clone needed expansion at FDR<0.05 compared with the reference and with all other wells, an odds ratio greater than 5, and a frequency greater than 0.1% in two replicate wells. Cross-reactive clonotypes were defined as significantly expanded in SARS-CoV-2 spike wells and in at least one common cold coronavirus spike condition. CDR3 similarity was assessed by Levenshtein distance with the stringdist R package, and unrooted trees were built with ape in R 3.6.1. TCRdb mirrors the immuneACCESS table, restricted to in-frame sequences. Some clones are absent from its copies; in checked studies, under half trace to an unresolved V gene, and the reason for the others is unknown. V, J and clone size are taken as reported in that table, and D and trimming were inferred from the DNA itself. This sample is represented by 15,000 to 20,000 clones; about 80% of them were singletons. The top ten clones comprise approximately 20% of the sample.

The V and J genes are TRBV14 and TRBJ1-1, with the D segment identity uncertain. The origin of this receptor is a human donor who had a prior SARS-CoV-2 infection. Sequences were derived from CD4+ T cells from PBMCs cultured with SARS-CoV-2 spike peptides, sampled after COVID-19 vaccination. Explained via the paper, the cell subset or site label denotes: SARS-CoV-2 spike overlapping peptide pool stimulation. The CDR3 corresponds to CASSRLLESPEAFF. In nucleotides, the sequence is TGTGCCAGCAGCCGCCTTCTGGAGTCTCCTGAAGCTTTCTTT.